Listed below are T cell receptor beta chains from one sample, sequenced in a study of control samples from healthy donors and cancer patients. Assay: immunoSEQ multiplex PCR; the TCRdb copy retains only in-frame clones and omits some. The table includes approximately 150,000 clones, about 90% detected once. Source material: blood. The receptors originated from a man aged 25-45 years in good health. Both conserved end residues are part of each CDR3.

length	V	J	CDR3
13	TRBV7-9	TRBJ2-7	CASGTSGVYEQYF
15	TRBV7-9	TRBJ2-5	CASSDTRQYQETQYF
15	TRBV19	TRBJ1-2	CASSISDRGGYGYTF
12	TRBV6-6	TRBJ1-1	CASRPSRDQAFF
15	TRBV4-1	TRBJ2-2	CASSQEGGNTGELFF
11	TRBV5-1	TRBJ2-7	CASSLGYEQYF
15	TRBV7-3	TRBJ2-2	CASSLLGGGTGELFF
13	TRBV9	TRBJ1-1	CASSVKENTEAFF
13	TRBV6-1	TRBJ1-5	CASSESPTQPQHF
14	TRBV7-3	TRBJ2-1	CASSLAGGKNEQFF
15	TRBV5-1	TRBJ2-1	CASSSGTGGFLLEFF
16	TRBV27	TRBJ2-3	CASSPALGWGTDTQYF
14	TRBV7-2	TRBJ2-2	CASSLGPYTGELFF
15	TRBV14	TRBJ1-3	CASSQVQGRGNTIYF
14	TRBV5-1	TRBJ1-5	CASSSTGGDQPQHF
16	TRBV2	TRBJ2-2	CASNPRGMANTGELFF
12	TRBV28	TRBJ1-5	CASSFRDQPQHF
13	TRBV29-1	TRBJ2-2	CSVGQNVGGELFF
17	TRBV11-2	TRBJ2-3	CASSLGGLGVWQDTQYF
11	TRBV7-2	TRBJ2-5	CASSSDQTQYF
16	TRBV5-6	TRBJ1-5	CASSWDKGNSNQPQHF
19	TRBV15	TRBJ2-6	CATSRGSSGGLSGANVLTF
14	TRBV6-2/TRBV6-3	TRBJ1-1	CASRPTGCCTEAFF
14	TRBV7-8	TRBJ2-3	CASSLSGGTDTQYF
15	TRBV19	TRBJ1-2	CASSIDTGDYYGYTF
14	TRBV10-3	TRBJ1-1	CAIGDSGLRTEAFF
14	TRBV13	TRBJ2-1	CASSLSASYNEQFF
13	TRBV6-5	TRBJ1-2	CASRGQTYYGYTF
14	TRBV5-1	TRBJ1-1	CASSFRQGGTEAFF
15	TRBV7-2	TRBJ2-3	CASRHSGPSADTQYF
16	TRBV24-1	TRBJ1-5	CATRMIRAVLRQPQHF
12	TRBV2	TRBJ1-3	CASSFSGNTIYF
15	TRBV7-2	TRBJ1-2	CASSLPTGAFYGYTF
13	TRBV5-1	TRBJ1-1	CASSIRSNTEAFF
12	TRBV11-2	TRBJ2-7	CASSSETYEQYF
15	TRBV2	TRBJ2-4	CASSTGQGGVDIQYF
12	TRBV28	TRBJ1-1	CASSLRYTEAFF
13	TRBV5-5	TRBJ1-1	CASSTEEDTEAFF
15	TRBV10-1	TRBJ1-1	CASSESRGLDTEAFF
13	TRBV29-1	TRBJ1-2	CSVLGDGLYGYTF
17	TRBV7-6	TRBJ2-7	CASSLLGRLAGDYEQYF
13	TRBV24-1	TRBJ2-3	CATSGTGTDTQYF
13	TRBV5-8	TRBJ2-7	CASSNIGGTEQYF
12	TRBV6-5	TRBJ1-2	CASRQSNYGYTF
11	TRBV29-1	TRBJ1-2	CSAFTLSGYTF
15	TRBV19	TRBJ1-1	CASRRRTGANTEAFF
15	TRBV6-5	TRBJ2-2	CASTGRQGNTGELFF
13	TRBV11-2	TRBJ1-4	CASSLLISEKLFF
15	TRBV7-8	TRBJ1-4	CASSPRQGHNEKLFF
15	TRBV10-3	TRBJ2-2	CAISGLAQNTGELFF
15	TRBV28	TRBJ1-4	CASSLSGGGGEKLFF
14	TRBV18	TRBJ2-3	CASSPGRGPDTQYF
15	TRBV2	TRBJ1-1	CASSSPGGMNTEAFF
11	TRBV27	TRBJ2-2	CATMNTGELFF
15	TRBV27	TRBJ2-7	CASTSTGGDYYEQYF
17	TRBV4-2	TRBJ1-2	CASSQSRPGQGRARYTF
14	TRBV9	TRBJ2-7	CASSGQTESYEQYF